This T cell receptor (beta chain) was obtained from a study of blood T cell repertoires in COVID-19. Whole-study context: There were acute and convalescent COVID-19 samples, and they came from the United States, Italy and Spain.

The method was immunoSEQ multiplex PCR; TCRdb's version includes in-frame clones alone and lacks a portion of them. The table has roughly 77,000 clones, 80% seen once. The specimen sequenced was peripheral blood. The TCR sequence derives from a woman in her 70s with acute or convalescent COVID-19.

CDR3 region: CASSGSGGSLNEQFF. In nucleotides, the CDR3 is TGTGCCAGCAGCGGTAGCGGGGGGTCCTTAAATGAGCAGTTCTTC. This chain uses TRBV11-2 with TRBJ2-1; 10 bases fit TRBD2. With V trimmed by 5 bases and J by 7 bases, 8 bases remained unmatched. The CDR3 is 15 amino acids. Germline loops: CDR1 SGHAT, CDR2 FQNNGV.